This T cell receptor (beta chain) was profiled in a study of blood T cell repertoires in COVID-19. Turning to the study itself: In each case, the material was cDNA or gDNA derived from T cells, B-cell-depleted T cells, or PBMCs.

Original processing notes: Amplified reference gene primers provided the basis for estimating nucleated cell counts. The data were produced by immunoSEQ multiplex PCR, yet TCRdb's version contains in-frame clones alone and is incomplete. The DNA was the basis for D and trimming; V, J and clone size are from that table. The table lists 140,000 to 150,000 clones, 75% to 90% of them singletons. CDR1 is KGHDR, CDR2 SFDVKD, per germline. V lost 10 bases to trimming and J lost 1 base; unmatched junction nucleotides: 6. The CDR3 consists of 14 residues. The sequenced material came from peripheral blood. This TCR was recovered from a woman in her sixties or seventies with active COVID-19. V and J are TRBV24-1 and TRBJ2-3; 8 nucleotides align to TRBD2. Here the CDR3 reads CATSGTRGTDTQYF. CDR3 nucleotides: TGTGCCACTTCCGGGACTAGGGGCACAGATACGCAGTATTTT.